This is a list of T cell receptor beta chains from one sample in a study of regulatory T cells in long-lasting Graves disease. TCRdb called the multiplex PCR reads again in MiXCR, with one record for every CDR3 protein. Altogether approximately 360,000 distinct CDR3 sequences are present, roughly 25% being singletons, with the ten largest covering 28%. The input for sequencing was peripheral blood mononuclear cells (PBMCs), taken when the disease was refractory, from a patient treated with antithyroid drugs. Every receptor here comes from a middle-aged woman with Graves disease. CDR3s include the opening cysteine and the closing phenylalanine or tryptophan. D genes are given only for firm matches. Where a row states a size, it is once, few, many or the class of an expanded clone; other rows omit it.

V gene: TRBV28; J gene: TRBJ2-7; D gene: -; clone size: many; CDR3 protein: CASSFSRGGEQYF; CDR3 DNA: TGTGCCAGCAGTTTCTCTAGGGGTGGTGAGCAGTACTTC
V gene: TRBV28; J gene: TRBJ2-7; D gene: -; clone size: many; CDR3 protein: CASRLPGYEQYF; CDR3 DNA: TGTGCCAGCAGGCTTCCAGGCTACGAGCAGTACTTC
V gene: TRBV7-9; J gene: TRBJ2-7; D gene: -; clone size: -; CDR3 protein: CASSKVGVGRGSYEQYF; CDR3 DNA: TGTGCCAGCAGCAAAGTAGGGGTGGGCCGGGGGTCCTACGAGCAGTACTTC
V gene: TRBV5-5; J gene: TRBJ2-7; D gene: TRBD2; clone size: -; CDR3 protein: CASSFRVAGHEQYF; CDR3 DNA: TGTGCCAGCAGCTTCAGGGTAGCGGGCCACGAGCAGTACTTC
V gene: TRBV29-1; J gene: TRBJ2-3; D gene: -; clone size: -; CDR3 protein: CSVDSLEGDTQYF; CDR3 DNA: TGCAGCGTTGATTCGCTGGAGGGGGATACGCAGTATTTT
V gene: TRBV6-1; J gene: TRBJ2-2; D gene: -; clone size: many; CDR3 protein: CASSHLNTGFLGELFF; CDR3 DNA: TGTGCCAGCAGTCACCTGAACACAGGGTTTCTCGGGGAGCTGTTTTTT
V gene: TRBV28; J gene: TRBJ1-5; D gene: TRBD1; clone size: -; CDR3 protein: CASTLNRGEHQPQHF; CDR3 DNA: TGTGCCAGCACCCTCAACAGGGGGGAACATCAGCCCCAGCATTTT
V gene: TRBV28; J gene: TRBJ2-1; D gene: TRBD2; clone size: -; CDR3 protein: CASSGATSGSYEQFF; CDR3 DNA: TGTGCCAGCAGTGGAGCGACTAGCGGGAGCTATGAGCAGTTCTTC
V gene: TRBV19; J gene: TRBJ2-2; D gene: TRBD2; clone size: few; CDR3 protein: CASRTGTRNTGELFF; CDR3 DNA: TGTGCCAGTAGGACCGGGACTAGAAACACCGGGGAGCTGTTTTTT
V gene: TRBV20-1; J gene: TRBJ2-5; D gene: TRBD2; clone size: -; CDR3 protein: CSARDFLAGETQYF; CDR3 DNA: TGCAGTGCTAGAGATTTCCTAGCGGGAGAGACCCAGTACTTC
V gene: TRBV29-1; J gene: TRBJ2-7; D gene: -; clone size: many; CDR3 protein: CSVEGDASYEQYF; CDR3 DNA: TGCAGCGTTGAAGGGGACGCCTCCTACGAGCAGTACTTC
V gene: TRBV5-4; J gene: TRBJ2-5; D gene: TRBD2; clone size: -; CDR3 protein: CASSLVRGGAGETQYF; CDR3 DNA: TGTGCCAGCAGCTTGGTACGGGGAGGGGCGGGAGAGACCCAGTACTTC
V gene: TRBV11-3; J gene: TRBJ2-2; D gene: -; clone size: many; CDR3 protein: CASSLDPRGELFF; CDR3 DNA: TGTGCCAGCAGCTTAGATCCCCGCGGGGAGCTGTTTTTT
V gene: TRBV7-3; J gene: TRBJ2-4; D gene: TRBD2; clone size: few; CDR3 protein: CASSPTGGAKNIQYF; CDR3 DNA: TGTGCCAGCAGCCCTACGGGGGGAGCCAAAAACATTCAGTACTTC
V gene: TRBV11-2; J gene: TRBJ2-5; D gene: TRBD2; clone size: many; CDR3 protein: CASSLGILAEGYQETQYF; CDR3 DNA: TGTGCCAGCAGCTTAGGTATACTAGCGGAGGGGTACCAAGAGACCCAGTACTTC
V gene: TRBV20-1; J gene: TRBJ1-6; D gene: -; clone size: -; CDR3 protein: CSASSGQHIRSENSPLHF; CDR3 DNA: TGCAGTGCTAGCTCTGGACAGCACATCCGCTCGGAGAATTCACCCCTCCACTTT
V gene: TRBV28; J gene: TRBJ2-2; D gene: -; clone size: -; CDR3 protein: CASSSHRTDETGPRVGNTGELFF; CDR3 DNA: TGTGCCAGCAGTTCGCACCGCACCGATGAAACCGGGCCCAGAGTAGGGAACACCGGGGAGCTGTTTTTT
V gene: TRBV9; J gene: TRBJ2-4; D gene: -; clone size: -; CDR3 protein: CASSAGPTKNIQYF; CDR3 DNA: TGTGCCAGCAGCGCGGGACCAACCAAAAACATTCAGTACTTC
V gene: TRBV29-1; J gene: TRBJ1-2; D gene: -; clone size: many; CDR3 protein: CSVEGLDGYTF; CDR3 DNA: TGCAGCGTTGAAGGGTTGGATGGCTACACCTTC
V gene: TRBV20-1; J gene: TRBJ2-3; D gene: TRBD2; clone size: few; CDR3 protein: CSAPLAGVPDMQYF; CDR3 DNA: TGCAGTGCGCCTCTAGCGGGAGTGCCAGATATGCAGTATTTT
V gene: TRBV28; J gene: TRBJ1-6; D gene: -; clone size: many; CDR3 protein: CASSLTLGPIDSPLHF; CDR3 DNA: TGTGCCAGCAGTTTAACATTAGGGCCTATCGATTCACCCCTCCACTTT
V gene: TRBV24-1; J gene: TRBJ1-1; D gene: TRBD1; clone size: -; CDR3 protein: CATRGQGVYTEAFF; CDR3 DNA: TGTGCCACCAGGGGACAGGGAGTGTACACTGAAGCTTTCTTT
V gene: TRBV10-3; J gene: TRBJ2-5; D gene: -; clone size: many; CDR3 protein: CAISGGLETQYF; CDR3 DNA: TGTGCCATCAGCGGGGGGCTGGAGACCCAGTACTTC
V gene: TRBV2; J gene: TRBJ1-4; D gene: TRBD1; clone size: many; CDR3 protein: CASSEATGGFREKLFF; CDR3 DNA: TGTGCCAGCAGTGAAGCGACAGGGGGCTTTCGTGAAAAACTGTTTTTT
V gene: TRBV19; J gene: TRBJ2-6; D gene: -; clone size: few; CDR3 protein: CASRLSGANVLTF; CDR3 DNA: TGTGCCAGTAGGCTCTCTGGGGCCAACGTCCTGACTTTC
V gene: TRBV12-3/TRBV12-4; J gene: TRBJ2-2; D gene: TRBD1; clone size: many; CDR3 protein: CASSFRGQGMTGELFF; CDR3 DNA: TGTGCCAGCAGTTTCAGGGGACAGGGGATGACCGGGGAGCTGTTTTTT
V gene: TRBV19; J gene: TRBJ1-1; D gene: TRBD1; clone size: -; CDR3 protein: CASSIRYGDRLNTEAFF; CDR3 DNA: TGTGCCAGTAGTATCCGTTATGGGGACAGGCTAAACACTGAAGCTTTCTTT
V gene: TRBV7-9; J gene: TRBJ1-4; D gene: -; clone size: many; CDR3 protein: CASSLVPGVGEKLFF; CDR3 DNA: TGTGCCAGCAGCTTAGTCCCGGGGGTTGGAGAAAAACTGTTTTTT
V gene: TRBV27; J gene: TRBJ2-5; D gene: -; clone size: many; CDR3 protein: CASSPFLETVVKETQYF; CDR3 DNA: TGTGCCAGCAGTCCTTTCCTTGAGACAGTTGTGAAAGAGACCCAGTACTTC
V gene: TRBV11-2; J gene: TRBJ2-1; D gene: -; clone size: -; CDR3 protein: CASSTLRAAGEFF; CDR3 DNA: TGTGCCAGCAGCACACTACGGGCGGCCGGGGAGTTCTTC
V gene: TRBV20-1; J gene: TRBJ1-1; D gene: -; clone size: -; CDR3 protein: CSARVGGWSTEAFF; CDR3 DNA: TGCAGTGCTAGAGTGGGAGGGTGGAGCACTGAAGCTTTCTTT
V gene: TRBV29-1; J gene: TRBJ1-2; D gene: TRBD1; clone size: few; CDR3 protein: CSVTRTGETSNYGYTF; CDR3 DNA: TGCAGCGTTACAAGGACAGGGGAGACCTCTAACTATGGCTACACCTTC
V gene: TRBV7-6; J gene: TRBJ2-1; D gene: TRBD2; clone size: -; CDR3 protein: CASSLGLAAVKEQFF; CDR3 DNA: TGTGCCAGCAGCCTCGGACTAGCGGCTGTCAAGGAGCAGTTCTTC
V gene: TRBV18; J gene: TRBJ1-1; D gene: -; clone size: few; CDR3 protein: CASSPTLDSMNTEAFF; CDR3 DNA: TGTGCCAGCTCACCAACCCTGGACAGCATGAACACTGAAGCTTTCTTT
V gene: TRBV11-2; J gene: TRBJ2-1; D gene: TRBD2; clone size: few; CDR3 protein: CASRERTSGRNEQFF; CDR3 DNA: TGTGCCAGCAGAGAAAGGACTAGCGGGAGAAATGAGCAGTTCTTC
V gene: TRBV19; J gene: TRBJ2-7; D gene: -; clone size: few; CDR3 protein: CASSLWPPDAYEQYF; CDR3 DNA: TGTGCCAGTAGTCTATGGCCCCCGGACGCCTACGAGCAGTACTTC
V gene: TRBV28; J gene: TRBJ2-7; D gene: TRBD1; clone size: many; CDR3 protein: CASSLYWDSSYEQYF; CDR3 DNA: TGTGCCAGCAGTTTGTACTGGGACAGCTCCTACGAGCAGTACTTC
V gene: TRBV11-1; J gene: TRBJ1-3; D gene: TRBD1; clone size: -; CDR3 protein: CASSRGQGASGNTIYF; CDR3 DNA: TGTGCCAGCAGCCGCGGACAGGGAGCCTCTGGAAACACCATATATTTT
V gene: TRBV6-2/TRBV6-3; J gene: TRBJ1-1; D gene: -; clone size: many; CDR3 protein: CASSSPLRNTEAFF; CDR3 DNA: TGTGCCAGCAGTTCCCCACTAAGGAACACTGAAGCTTTCTTT
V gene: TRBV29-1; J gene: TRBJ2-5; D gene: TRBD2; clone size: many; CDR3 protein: CSVEASGWYQETQYF; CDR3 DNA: TGCAGCGTTGAAGCTAGCGGGTGGTACCAAGAGACCCAGTACTTC
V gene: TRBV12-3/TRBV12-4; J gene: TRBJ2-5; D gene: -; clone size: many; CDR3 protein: CASSFIASQETQYF; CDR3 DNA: TGTGCCAGCAGTTTTATAGCCAGCCAAGAGACCCAGTACTTC
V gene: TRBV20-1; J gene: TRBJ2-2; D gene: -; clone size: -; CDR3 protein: CSATAGIRNTGELFF; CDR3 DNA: TGCAGTGCCACCGCTGGGATAAGAAACACCGGGGAGCTGTTTTTT
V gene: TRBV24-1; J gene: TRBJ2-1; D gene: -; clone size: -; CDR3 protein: CATSDTARGNYNEQFF; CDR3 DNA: TGTGCCACCAGTGATACGGCTAGAGGAAACTACAATGAGCAGTTCTTC
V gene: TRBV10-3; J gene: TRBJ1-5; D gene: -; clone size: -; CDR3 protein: CAISVSRDTFNQPQHF; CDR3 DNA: TGTGCCATCAGTGTGTCCAGGGACACTTTCAATCAGCCCCAGCATTTT
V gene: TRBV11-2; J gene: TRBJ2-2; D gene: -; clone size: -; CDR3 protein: CASSSGGGGLNTGELFF; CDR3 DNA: TGTGCCAGCAGCTCAGGGGGGGGCGGTTTGAACACCGGGGAGCTGTTTTTT
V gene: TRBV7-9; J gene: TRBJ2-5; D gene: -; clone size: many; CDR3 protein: CASTRWGQETQYF; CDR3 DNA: TGTGCCAGCACCCGTTGGGGACAAGAGACCCAGTACTTC
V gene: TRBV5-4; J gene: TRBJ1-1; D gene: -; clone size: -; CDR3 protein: CASSHRADLNTEAFF; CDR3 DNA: TGTGCCAGCAGCCACCGGGCAGACCTGAACACTGAAGCTTTCTTT
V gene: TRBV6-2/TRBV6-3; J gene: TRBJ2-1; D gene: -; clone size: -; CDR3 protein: CASRKVKRHYNEQFF; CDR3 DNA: TGTGCCAGCAGGAAGGTGAAGCGTCACTACAATGAGCAGTTCTTC
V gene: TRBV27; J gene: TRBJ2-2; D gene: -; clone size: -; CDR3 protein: CASSPIRLTGNTGELFF; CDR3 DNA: TGTGCCAGCAGTCCTATAAGGTTGACGGGGAACACCGGGGAGCTGTTTTTT
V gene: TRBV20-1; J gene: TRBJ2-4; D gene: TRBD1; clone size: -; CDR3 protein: CSARGQGGNIQYF; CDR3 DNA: TGCAGTGCTAGGGGACAGGGTGGTAACATTCAGTACTTC
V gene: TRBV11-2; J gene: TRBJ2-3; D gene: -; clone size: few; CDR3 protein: CAGQPGPSTDTQYF; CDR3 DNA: TGTGCCGGACAACCGGGACCCAGCACAGATACGCAGTATTTT